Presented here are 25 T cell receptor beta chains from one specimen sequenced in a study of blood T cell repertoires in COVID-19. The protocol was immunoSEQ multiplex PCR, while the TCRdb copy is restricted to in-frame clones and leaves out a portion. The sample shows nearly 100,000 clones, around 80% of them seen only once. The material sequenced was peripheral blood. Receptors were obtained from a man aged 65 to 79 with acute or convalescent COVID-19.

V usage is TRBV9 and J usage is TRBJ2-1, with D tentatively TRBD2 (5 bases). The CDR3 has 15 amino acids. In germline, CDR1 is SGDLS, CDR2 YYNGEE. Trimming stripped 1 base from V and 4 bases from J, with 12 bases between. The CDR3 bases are TGTGCCAGCAGCGTATTCGGCAGCGGATACAATGAGCAGTTCTTC. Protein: CASSVFGSGYNEQFF.

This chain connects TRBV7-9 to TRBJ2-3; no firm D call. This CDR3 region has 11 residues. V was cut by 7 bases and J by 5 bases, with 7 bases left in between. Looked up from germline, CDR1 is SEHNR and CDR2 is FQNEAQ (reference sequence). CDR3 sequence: CASTIKDTQYF. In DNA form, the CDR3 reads TGTGCCAGCACCATTAAAGATACGCAGTATTTT.

The CDR3 is CASSSGQGALAFF. CDR3 DNA sequence: TGTGCCAGCAGCTCCGGACAGGGGGCACTAGCTTTCTTT. This chain joins TRBV12-3 or TRBV12-4 and TRBJ1-1, with TRBD1 matching 11 bases. V lost 6 bases to trimming and J lost 10 bases; unmatched junction nucleotides: 7. This CDR3 contains 13 residues.

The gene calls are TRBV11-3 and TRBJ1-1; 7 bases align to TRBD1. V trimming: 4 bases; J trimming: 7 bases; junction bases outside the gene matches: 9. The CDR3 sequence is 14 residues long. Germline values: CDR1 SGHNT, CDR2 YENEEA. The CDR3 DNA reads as TGTGCCAGCAGCTCGGAGGGCCGGGACAGTGAAGCTTTCTTT. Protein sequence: CASSSEGRDSEAFF.

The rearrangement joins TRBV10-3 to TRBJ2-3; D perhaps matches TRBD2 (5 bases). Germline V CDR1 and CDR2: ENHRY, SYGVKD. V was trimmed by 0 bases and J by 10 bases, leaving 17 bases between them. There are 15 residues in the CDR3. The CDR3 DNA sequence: TGTGCCATCAGTGAGTCAACTAGTTTGTTCCAAGCGCAGTATTTT. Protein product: CAISESTSLFQAQYF.

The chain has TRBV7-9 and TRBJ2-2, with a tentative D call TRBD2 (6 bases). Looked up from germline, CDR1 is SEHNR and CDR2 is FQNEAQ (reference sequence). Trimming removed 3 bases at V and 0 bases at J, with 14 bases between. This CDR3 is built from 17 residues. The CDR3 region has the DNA TGTGCCAGCAGCTTTCGGGAGTTGGGGTCGAACACCGGGGAGCTGTTTTTT. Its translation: CASSFRELGSNTGELFF.

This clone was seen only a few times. CDR3 residues: CASSERYGDEQFF. In DNA, the CDR3 is TGTGCCAGCAGTGAGAGATACGGGGATGAGCAGTTCTTC. The chain has TRBV6-4 and TRBJ2-1, with D perhaps TRBD2 (5 bases). The CDR3 covers 13 residues. V shed 3 bases and J shed 8 bases, with 11 bases lying between them. The germline gives CDR1 MRHNA, CDR2 SNTAGT.

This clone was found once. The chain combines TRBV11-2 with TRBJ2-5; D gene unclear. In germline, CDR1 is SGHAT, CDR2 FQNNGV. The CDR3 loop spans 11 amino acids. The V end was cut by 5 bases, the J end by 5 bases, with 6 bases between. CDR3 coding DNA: TGTGCCAGCAGCCCTTCGGAGACCCAGTACTTC. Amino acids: CASSPSETQYF. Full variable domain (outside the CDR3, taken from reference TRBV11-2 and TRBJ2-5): EAGVAQSPRYKIIEKRQSVAFWCNPISGHATLYWYQQILGQGPKLLIQFQNNGVVDDSQLPKDRFSAERLKGVDSTLKIQPAKLEDSAVYLCASSPSETQYFGPGTRLLVL.

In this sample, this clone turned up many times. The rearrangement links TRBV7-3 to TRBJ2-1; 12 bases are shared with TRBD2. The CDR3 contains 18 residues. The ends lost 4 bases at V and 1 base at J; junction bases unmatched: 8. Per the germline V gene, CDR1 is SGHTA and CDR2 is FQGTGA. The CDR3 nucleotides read TGTGCCAGCAGCTCCGGGACTAGCGGGCTGGGGTCCTACAATGAGCAGTTCTTC. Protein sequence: CASSSGTSGLGSYNEQFF.

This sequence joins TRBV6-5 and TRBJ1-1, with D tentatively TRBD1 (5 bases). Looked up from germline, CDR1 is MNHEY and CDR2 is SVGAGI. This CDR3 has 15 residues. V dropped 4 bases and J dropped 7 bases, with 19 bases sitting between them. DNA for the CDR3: TGTGCCAGCAGTTCCTTGGGGGGGGTCGCTGATGAAGCTTTCTTT. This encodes CASSSLGGVADEAFF.

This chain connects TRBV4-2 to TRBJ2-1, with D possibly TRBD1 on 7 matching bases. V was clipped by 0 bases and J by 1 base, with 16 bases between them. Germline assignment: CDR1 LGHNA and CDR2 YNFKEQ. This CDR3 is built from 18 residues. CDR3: CASSQDRGVLLSYNEQFF. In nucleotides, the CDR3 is TGTGCCAGCAGCCAAGACAGGGGGGTCCTTTTATCCTACAATGAGCAGTTCTTC.

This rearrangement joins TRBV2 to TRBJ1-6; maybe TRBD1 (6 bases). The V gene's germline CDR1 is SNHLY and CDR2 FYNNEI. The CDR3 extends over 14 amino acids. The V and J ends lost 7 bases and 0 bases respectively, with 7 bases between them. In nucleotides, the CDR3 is TGTGCCAGCAAGGACAGCTCCTATAATTCACCCCTCCACTTT. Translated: CASKDSSYNSPLHF. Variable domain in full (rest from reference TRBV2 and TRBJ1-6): EPEVTQTPSHQVTQMGQEVILRCVPISNHLYFYWYRQILGQKVEFLVSFYNNEISEKSEIFDDQFSVERPDGSNFTLKIRSTKLEDSAMYFCASKDSSYNSPLHFGNGTRLTVT.

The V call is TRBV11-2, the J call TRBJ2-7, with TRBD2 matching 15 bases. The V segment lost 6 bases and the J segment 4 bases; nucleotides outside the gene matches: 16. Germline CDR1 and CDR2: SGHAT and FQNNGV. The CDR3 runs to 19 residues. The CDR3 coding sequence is TGTGCCAGCAGAGGGACCGGGACTAGCGGGAGGCGGGTACATTACGAGCAGTACTTC. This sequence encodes CASRGTGTSGRRVHYEQYF.

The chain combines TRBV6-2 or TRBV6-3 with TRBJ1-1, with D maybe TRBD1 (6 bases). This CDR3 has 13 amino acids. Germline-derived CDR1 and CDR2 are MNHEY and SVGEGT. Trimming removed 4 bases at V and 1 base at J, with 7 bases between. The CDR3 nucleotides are TGTGCCAGCAGTTGGGGACAGAACACTGAAGCTTTCTTT. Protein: CASSWGQNTEAFF.

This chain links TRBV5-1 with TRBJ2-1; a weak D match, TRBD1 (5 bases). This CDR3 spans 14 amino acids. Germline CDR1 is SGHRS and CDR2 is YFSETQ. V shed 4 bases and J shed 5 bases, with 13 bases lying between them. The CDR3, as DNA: TGCGCCAGCAGCGTGATGGGGCAGAACAATGAGCAGTTCTTC. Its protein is CASSVMGQNNEQFF.

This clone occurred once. The CDR3 region is CASSYASKAGNQPQHF. Here the CDR3 DNA reads TGTGCCAGCAGTTACGCATCGAAAGCGGGCAATCAGCCCCAGCATTTT. This chain links TRBV6-2 or TRBV6-3 with TRBJ1-5; D gene unclear. V was trimmed by 2 bases and J by 2 bases, leaving 13 bases between them. Germline V lookup: CDR1 MNHEY, CDR2 SVGEGT. CDR3 size: 16 residues.

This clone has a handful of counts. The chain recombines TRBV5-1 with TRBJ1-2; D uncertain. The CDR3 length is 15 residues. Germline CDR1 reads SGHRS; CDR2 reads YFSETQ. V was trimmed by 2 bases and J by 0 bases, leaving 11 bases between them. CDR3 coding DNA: TGCGCCAGCAGCTTAAGCACAGAGACTAACTATGGCTACACCTTC. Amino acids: CASSLSTETNYGYTF. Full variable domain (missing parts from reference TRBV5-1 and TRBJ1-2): KAGVTQTPRYLIKTRGQQVTLSCSPISGHRSVSWYQQTPGQGLQFLFEYFSETQRNKGNFPGRFSGRQFSNSRSEMNVSTLELGDSALYLCASSLSTETNYGYTFGSGTRLTVV.

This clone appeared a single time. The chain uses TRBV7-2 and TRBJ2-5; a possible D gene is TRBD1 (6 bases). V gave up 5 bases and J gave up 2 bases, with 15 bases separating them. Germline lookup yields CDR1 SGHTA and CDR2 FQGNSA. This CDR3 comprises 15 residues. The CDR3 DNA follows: TGTGCCAGCAGCATCCTTGGGGGCGCGCAAGAGACCCAGTACTTC. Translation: CASSILGGAQETQYF.

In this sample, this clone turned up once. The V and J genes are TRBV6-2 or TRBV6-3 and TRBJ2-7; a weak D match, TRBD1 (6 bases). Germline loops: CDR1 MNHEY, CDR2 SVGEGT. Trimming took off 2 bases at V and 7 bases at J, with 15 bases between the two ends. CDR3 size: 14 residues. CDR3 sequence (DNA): TGTGCCAGCAGTTACCAAGAGCAGGGGCGGGAGCAGTACTTC. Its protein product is CASSYQEQGREQYF.

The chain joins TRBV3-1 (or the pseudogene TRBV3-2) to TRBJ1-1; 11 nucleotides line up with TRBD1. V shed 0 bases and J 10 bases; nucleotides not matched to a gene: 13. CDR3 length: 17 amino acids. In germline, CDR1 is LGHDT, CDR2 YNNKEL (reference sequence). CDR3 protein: CASSQDRPGTGGVRAFF. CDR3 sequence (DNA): TGTGCCAGCAGCCAAGATCGACCCGGGACAGGGGGTGTTCGAGCTTTCTTT.

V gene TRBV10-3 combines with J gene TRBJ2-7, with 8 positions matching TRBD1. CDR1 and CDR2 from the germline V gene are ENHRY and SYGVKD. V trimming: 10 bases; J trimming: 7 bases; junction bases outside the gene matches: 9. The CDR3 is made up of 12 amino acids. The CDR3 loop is CATGGTGREQYF. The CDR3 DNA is TGTGCCACTGGCGGGACAGGTCGAGAGCAGTACTTC.

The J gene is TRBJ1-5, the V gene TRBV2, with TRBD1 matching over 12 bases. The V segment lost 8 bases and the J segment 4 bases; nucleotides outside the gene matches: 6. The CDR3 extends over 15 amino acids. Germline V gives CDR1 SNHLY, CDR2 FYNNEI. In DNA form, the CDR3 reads TGTGCCAGCGGGGGACAGGGGGCTCGTAATCAGCCCCAGCATTTT. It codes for CASGGQGARNQPQHF.

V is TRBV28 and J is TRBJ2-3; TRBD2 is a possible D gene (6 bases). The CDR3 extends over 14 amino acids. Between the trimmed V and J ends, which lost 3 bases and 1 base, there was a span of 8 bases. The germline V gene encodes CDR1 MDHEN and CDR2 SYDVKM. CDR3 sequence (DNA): TGTGCCAGCAGTTTTGGCGGGGGCACAGATACGCAGTATTTT. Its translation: CASSFGGGTDTQYF.

Here the CDR3 reads CASSSGRGLWTDTQYF. In nucleotides, the CDR3 is TGTGCCAGCAGTTCGGGGCGGGGTCTCTGGACAGATACGCAGTATTTT. This chain links TRBV6-5 with TRBJ2-3; a possible D gene is TRBD2 (6 bases). CDR1 and CDR2 from the germline V gene are MNHEY and SVGAGI. The V and J ends lost 4 bases and 3 bases respectively, with 17 bases between them. The CDR3 totals 16 residues.

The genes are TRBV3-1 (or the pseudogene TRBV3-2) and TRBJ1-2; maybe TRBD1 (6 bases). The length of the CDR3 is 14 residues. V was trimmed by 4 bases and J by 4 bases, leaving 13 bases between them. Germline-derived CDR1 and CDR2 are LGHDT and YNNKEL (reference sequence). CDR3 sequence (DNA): TGTGCCAGCAGCCCGTTAGGACAGTCCTATGGCTACACCTTC. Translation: CASSPLGQSYGYTF.